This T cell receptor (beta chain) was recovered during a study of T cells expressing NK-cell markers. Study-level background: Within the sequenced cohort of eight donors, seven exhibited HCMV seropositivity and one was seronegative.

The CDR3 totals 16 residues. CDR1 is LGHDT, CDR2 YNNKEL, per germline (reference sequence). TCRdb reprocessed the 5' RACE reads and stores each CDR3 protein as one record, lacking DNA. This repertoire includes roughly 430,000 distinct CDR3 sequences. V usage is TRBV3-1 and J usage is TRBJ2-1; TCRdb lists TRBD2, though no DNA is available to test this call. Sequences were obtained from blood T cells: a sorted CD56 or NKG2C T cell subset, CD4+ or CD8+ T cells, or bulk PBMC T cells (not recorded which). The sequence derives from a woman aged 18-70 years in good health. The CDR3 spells CASSLPAAGNYNEQFF.